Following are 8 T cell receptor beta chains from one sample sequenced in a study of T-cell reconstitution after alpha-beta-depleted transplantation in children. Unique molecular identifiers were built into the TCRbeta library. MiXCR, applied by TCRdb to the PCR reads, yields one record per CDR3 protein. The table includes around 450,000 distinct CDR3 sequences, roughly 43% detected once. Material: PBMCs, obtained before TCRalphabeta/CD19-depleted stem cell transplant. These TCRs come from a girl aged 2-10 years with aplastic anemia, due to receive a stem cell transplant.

CDR3 region: CASSAITGLGSPLHF. The CDR3 DNA is TGTGCCAGCAGCGCCATTACAGGGTTGGGTTCACCCCTCCACTTT. The chain has TRBV5-8 and TRBJ1-6, with D perhaps TRBD1 (6 bases). Germline lookup yields CDR1 SGHTS and CDR2 YDEGEE. The V and J ends lost 4 bases and 9 bases respectively, with 17 bases between them. This CDR3 is built from 15 residues.

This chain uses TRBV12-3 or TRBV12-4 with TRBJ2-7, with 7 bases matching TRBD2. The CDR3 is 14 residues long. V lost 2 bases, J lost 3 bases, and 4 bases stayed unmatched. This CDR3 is CASSLRRENYEQYF. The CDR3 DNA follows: TGTGCCAGCAGTTTACGGCGGGAGAACTACGAGCAGTACTTC.

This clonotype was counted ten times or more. The DNA for the CDR3 is TGCAGTGCTAGAGGGGCTAGCGCCACCCTTCCTTCCTACAATGAGCAGTTCTTC. Protein product: CSARGASATLPSYNEQFF. This chain uses TRBV20-1 with TRBJ2-1; possibly TRBD2 for D (6 bases). V dropped 1 base and J dropped 1 base, with 20 bases sitting between them. CDR1 and CDR2 from the germline V gene are DFQATT and SNEGSKA (reference sequence). The CDR3 length is 18 residues.

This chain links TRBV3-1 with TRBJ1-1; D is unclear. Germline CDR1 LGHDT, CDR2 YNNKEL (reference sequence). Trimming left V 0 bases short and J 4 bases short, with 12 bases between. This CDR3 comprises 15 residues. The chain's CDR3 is CASSQDPSGGTEAFF. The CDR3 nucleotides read TGTGCCAGCAGCCAAGATCCCAGCGGAGGCACTGAAGCTTTCTTT.

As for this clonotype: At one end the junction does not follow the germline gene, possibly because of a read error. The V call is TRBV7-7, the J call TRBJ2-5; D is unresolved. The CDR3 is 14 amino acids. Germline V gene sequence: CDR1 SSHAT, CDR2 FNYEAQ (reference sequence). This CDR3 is CASSLKGLEETQYF. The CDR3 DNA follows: TGTGCTAGCAGCTTAAAAGGGTTGGAAGAGACCCAGTACTTC.

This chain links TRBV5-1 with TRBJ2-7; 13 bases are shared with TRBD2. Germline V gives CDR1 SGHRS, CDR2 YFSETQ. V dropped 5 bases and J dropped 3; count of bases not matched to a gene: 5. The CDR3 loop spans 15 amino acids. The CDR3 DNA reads TGCGCCAGCAGAGCCGGGACTAGCGGGGTCTACGAGCAGTACTTC. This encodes CASRAGTSGVYEQYF.

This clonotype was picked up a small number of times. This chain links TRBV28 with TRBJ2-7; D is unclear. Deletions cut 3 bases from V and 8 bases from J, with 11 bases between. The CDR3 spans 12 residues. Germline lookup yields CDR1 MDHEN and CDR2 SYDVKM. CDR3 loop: CASSFWAGQQYF. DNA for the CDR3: TGTGCCAGCAGTTTCTGGGCTGGACAGCAGTACTTC.

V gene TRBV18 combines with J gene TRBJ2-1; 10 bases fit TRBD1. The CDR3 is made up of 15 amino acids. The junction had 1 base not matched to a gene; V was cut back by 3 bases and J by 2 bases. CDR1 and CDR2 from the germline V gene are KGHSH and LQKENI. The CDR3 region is CASSPTGGPYNEQFF. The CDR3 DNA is TGTGCCAGCTCACCGACAGGGGGCCCCTACAATGAGCAGTTCTTC. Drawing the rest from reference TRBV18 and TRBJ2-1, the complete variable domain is NAGVMQNPRHLVRRRGQEARLRCSPMKGHSHVYWYRQLPEEGLKFMVYLQKENIIDESGMPKERFSAEFPKEGPSILRIQQVVRGDSAAYFCASSPTGGPYNEQFFGPGTRLTVL.